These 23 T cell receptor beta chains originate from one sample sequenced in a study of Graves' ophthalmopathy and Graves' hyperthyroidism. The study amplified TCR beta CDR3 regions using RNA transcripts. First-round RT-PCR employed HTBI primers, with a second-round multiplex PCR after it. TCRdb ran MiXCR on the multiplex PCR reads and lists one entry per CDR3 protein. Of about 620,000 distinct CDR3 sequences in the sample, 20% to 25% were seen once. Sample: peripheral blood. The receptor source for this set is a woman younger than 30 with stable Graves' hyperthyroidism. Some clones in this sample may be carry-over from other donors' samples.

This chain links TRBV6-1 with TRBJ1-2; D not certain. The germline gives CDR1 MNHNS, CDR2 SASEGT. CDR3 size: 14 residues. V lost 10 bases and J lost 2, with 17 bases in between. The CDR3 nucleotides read TGTGCCACCACCTCTACCGACGGGAACTATGGCTACACCTTC. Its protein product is CATTSTDGNYGYTF.

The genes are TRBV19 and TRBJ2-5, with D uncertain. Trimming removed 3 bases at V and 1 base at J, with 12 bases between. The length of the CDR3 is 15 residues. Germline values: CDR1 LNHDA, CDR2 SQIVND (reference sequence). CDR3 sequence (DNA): TGTGCCAGTAGTATTGGTTGGCAGGCCCAAGAGACCCAGTACTTC. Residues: CASSIGWQAQETQYF.

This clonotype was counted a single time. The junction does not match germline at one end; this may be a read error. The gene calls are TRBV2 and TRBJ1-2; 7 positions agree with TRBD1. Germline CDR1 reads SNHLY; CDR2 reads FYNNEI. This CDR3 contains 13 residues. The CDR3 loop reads CASGETGIYGYTF. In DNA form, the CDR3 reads TGTGCCAGCGGTGAGACAGGGATCTATGGCTACACCTTC.

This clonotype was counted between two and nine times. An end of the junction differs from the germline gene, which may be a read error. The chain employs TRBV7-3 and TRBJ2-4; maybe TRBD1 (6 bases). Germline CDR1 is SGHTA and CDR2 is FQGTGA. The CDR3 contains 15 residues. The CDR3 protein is CASSLGTGLHSIKYF. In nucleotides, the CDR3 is TGTGCCAGCAGCTTAGGAACAGGGTTACATAGCATTAAGTACTTC.

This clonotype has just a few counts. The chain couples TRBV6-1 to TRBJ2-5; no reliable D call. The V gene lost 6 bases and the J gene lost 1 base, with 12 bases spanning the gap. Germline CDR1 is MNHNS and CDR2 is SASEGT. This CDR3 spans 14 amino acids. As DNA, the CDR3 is TGTGCCAGCAGCGAGACGGCTCTCCAAGAGACCCAGTACTTC. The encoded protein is CASSETALQETQYF.

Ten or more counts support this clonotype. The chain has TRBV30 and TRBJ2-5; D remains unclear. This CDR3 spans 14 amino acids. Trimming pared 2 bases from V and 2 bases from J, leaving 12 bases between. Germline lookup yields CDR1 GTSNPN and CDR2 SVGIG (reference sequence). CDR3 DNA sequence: TGTGCCTGGAGTCCTTCATCCGGTCAAGAGACCCAGTACTTC. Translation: CAWSPSSGQETQYF. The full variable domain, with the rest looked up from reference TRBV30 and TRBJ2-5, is SQTIHQWPATLVQPVGSPLSLECTVEGTSNPNLYWYRQAAGRGLQLLFYSVGIGQISSEVPQNLSASRPQDRQFILSSKKLLLSDSGFYLCAWSPSSGQETQYFGPGTRLLVL.

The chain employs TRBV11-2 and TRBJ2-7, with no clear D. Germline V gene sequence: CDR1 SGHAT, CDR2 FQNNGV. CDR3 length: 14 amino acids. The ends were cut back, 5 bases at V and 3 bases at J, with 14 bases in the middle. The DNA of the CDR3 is TGTGCCAGCAGCGACCTTATTGGGCTCTACGAGCAGTACTTC. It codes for CASSDLIGLYEQYF.

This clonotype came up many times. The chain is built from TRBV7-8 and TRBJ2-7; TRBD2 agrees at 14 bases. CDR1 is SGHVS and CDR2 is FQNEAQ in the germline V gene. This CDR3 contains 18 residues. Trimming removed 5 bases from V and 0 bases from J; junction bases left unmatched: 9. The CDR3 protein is CASSRRLAGGIISYEQYF. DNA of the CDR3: TGTGCCAGCAGCCGACGACTAGCGGGGGGGATAATCTCCTACGAGCAGTACTTC.

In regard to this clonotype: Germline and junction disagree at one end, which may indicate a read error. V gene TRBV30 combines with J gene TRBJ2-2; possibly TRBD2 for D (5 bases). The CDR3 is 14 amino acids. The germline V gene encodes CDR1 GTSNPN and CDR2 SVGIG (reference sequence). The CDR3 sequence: CAWSVYLASGELYF. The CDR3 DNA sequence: TGTGCCTGGAGTGTATATCTTGCTTCCGGGGAGCTGTATTTT. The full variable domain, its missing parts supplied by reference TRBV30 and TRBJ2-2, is SQTIHQWPATLVQPVGSPLSLECTVEGTSNPNLYWYRQAAGRGLQLLFYSVGIGQISSEVPQNLSASRPQDRQFILSSKKLLLSDSGFYLCAWSVYLASGELYFGEGSRLTVL.

The chain's CDR3 is CAISESKRGGGETQYF. The CDR3 DNA follows: TGTGCCATCAGTGAGTCGAAGCGGGGGGGCGGAGAGACCCAGTACTTC. The J gene is TRBJ2-5, the V gene TRBV10-3; TRBD2 matches at 10 bases. Per the germline V gene, CDR1 is ENHRY and CDR2 is SYGVKD. This CDR3 has 16 amino acids. V lost 0 bases to trimming and J lost 4 bases; unmatched junction nucleotides: 5.

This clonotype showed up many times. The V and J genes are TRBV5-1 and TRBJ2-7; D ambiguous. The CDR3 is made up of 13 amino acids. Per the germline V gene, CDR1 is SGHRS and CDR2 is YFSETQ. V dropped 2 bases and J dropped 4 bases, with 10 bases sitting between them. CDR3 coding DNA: TGCGCCAGCAGCTTTTTAGGGCCTTACGAGCAGTACTTC. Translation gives CASSFLGPYEQYF.

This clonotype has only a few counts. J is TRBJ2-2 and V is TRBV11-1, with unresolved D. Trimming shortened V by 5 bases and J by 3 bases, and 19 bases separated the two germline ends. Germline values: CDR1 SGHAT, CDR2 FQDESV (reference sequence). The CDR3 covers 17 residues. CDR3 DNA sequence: TGTGCCAGCAGCCCTAGTGGTTGTGCTACCTACACCGGGGAGCTGTTTTTT. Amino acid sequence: CASSPSGCATYTGELFF.

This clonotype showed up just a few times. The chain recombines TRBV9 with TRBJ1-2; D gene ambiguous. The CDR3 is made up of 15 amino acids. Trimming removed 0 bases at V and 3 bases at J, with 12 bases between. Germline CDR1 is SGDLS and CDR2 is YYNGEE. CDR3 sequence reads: CASSVARDAYYGYTF. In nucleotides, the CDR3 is TGTGCCAGCAGCGTAGCGCGGGATGCGTACTATGGCTACACCTTC.

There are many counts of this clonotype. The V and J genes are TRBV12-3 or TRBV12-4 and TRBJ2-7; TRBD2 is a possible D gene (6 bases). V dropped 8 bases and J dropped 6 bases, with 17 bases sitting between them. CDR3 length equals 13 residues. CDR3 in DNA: TGTGCCAGCGGGGAGGTCGGGGTAAGCGAGCAGTACTTC. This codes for CASGEVGVSEQYF.

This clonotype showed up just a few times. CDR3 DNA sequence: TGTGCCAGCAGTCCCCTAAGGGATAATTCACCCCTCCACTTT. It codes for CASSPLRDNSPLHF. This rearrangement joins TRBV12-3 or TRBV12-4 to TRBJ1-6; D not resolved. The CDR3 extends over 14 amino acids. The V and J ends lost 5 bases and 5 bases respectively, with 10 bases between them.

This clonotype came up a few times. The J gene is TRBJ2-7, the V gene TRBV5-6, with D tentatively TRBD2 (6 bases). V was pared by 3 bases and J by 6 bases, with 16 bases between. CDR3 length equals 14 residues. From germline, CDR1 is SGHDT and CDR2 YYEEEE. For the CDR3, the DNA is TGTGCCAGCAGCTACTCTACGGGAGAAATCGAGCAGTACTTC. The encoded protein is CASSYSTGEIEQYF.

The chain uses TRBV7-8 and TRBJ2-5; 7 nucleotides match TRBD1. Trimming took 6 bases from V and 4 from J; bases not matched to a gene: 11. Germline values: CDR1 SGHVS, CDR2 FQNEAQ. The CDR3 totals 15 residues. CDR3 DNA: TGTGCCAGCAGTCCAGAGACAGGGAGTGCAGAGACCCAGTACTTC. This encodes CASSPETGSAETQYF.

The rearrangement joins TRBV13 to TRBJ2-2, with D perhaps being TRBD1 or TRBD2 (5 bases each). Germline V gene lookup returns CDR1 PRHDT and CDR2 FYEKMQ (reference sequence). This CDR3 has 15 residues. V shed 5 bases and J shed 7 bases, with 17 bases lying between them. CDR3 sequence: CASSQQRGLVGELFF. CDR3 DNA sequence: TGTGCCAGCAGCCAACAACGGGGCTTGGTCGGGGAGCTGTTTTTT.

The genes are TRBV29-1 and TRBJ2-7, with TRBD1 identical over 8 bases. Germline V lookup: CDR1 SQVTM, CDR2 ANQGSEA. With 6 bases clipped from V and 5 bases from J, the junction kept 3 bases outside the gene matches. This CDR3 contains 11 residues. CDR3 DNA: TGCAGCGTCAACAGGGGGAACGAGCAGTACTTC. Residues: CSVNRGNEQYF.

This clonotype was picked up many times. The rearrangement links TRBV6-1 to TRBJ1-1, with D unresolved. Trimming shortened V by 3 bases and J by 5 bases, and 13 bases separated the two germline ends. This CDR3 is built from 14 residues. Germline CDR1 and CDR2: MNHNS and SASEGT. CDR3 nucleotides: TGTGCCAGCAGTGATTTGGGGAAGCGGACTGAAGCTTTCTTT. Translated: CASSDLGKRTEAFF.

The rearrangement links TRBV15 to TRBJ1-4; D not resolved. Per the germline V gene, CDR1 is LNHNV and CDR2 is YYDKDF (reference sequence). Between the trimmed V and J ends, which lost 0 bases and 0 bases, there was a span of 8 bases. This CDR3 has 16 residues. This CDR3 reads CATSRDKRATNEKLFF. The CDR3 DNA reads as TGTGCCACCAGCAGAGATAAACGAGCAACTAATGAAAAACTGTTTTTT.

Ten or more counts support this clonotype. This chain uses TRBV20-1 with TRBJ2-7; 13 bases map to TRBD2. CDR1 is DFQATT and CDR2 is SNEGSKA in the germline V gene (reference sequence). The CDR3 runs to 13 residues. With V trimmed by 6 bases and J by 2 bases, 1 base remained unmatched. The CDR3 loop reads CSAGTSGTYEQYF. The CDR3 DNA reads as TGCAGTGCGGGGACTAGCGGGACCTACGAGCAGTACTTC.

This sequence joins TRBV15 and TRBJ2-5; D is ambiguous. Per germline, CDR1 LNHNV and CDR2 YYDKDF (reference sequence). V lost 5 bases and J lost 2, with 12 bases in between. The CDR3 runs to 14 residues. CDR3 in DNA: TGTGCCACCAGCCCCCGGACGGCTCAAGAGACCCAGTACTTC. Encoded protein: CATSPRTAQETQYF. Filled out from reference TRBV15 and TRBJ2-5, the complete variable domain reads DAMVIQNPRYQVTQFGKPVTLSCSQTLNHNVMYWYQQKSSQAPKLLFHYYDKDFNNEADTPDNFQSRRPNTSFCFLDIRSPGLGDTAMYLCATSPRTAQETQYFGPGTRLLVL.